The sample holds many counts of the clone carrying this T cell receptor beta chain. Its antigen is as yet unknown. The sample belongs to a study of neurological immune-mediated disorders. Study outcomes and limitations: Subjects shared no identical expanded-clone CDR3 amino acid sequences, suggesting private TCR-beta repertoires in all groups. Multiple sclerosis was found to have the least TCR clonal expansion, below healthy controls, and HTLV-1-associated myelopathy the most.

As for the cDNA, it was generated by 5'RACE with 10-nucleotide random UMIs. Using its own MiXCR run on the 5' RACE reads, TCRdb lists one record per CDR3 protein. The table lists more than 40,000 distinct CDR3 sequences, around 15% of them singletons. Trimming removed 4 bases from V and 0 bases from J; junction bases left unmatched: 6. The CDR3 is 15 amino acids. CDR1 and CDR2 from the germline V gene are MGHRA and YSYEKL. This clonotype was obtained from a woman in her sixties or seventies with HTLV-1-associated myelopathy (HAM/TSP). The V call is TRBV4-1, the J call TRBJ2-7; 7 bases are a match to TRBD2. Material for sequencing was CD4+ T cells from blood. The CDR3 reads CASSPYGGSSYEQYF. The CDR3, as DNA: TGCGCCAGCAGCCCATACGGGGGGAGCTCCTACGAGCAGTACTTC.